This entry lists 16 T cell receptor beta chains sequenced from one sample in a study of T cells after yellow fever vaccination. Via MiXCR, TCRdb re-called the 5' RACE reads, giving one row per CDR3 protein. The sample carries under 600,000 distinct CDR3 sequences, about 13% recorded once. The sequencing used PBMCs, collected on the day of the yellow fever booster vaccination. Every receptor here comes from a man under 40 who received the YFV17D yellow fever vaccine.

The chain couples TRBV9 to TRBJ2-1, with D perhaps TRBD2 (5 bases). Trimming took off 0 bases at V and 1 base at J, with 8 bases between the two ends. This CDR3 comprises 15 residues. Per the germline V gene, CDR1 is SGDLS and CDR2 is YYNGEE. The CDR3: CASSVARGSYNEQFF. CDR3 sequence (DNA): TGTGCCAGCAGCGTAGCTCGGGGTTCCTACAATGAGCAGTTCTTC.

The chain joins TRBV7-2 to TRBJ2-7; 8 bases are a match to TRBD2. This CDR3 is built from 14 residues. The germline CDR1 and CDR2 sequences are SGHTA and FQGNSA. The J segment lost 7 bases and the V segment lost 4 bases, leaving 9 bases of the junction unmatched. The DNA for the CDR3 is TGTGCCAGCAGCTACTCGCTCGGGGGGGAAGAGCAGTACTTC. Translated: CASSYSLGGEEQYF.

The chain is built from TRBV30 and TRBJ2-1; D is uncertain. Germline V gives CDR1 GTSNPN, CDR2 SVGIG (reference sequence). Trimming took off 4 bases at V and 7 bases at J, with 11 bases between the two ends. The CDR3 length is 12 residues. CDR3 sequence: CAWTKSRNEQFF. The CDR3 DNA is TGTGCCTGGACCAAATCCCGGAATGAGCAGTTCTTC.

J is TRBJ1-2 and V is TRBV5-6, with a weak D call TRBD1 (6 bases). The CDR3 is made up of 13 amino acids. Germline CDR1 and CDR2: SGHDT and YYEEEE. V was trimmed by 8 bases and J by 4 bases, leaving 15 bases between them. The CDR3 bases are TGTGCCAGGGGCCCCGGGGGCCTCTATGGCTACACCTTC. Amino acids: CARGPGGLYGYTF.

The genes are TRBV27 and TRBJ1-5, with D perhaps TRBD1 (5 bases). V was cut by 5 bases and J by 1 base, with 12 bases left in between. The CDR3 has 15 amino acids. The germline gives CDR1 MNHEY, CDR2 SMNVEV (reference sequence). The CDR3 region has the DNA TGTGCCAGCAGTGGGGTTGGGGGGAGCAATCAGCCCCAGCATTTT. It encodes CASSGVGGSNQPQHF.

This clonotype occurred many times. The chain employs TRBV5-1 and TRBJ2-7; TRBD1 agrees at 9 bases. J lost 5 bases, V lost 0 bases, and 3 bases had no gene match. CDR3 length: 14 residues. CDR1 is SGHRS, CDR2 YFSETQ, per germline. CDR3 coding DNA: TGCGCCAGCAGCTTGGGGGACAGGGTCAACGAGCAGTACTTC. Its protein product is CASSLGDRVNEQYF.

This clonotype came up a few times. The chain joins TRBV7-2 to TRBJ2-2, with D unresolved. The CDR3 spans 13 residues. V was pared by 2 bases and J by 4 bases, with 5 bases between. Germline lookup yields CDR1 SGHTA and CDR2 FQGNSA. The CDR3 sequence is CASSLIFTGELFF. In nucleotides, the CDR3 is TGTGCCAGCAGCTTAATTTTCACCGGGGAGCTGTTTTTT.

This chain uses TRBV6-5 with TRBJ2-7, with 8 bases that match TRBD1. The CDR3 covers 15 residues. CDR1 is MNHEY, CDR2 SVGAGI, per germline. Trimming removed 0 bases from V and 2 bases from J; junction bases left unmatched: 3. Here the CDR3 DNA reads TGTGCCAGCAGTTACTCGTCCAGGGGGCCCTACGAGCAGTACTTC. Its protein product is CASSYSSRGPYEQYF.

This clonotype was recorded a few times. The CDR3 sequence is CASSPPLGQKGFSGNTIYF. CDR3 in DNA: TGTGCCAGCAGTCCCCCCCTCGGACAGAAAGGCTTCTCTGGAAACACCATATATTTT. V gene TRBV28 combines with J gene TRBJ1-3; perhaps TRBD1 as D (6 bases). In germline, CDR1 is MDHEN, CDR2 SYDVKM. CDR3 length: 19 residues. V lost 5 bases and J lost 0, with 23 bases in between.

V and J are TRBV6-2 or TRBV6-3 and TRBJ1-1; maybe TRBD1 (5 bases). The germline V gene has CDR1 MNHEY and CDR2 SVGEGT. The CDR3 covers 15 residues. Trimming removed 7 bases from V and 0 bases from J, with 15 bases in between. The CDR3 is CASKGQNLMNTEAFF. The CDR3 DNA reads as TGTGCCAGCAAGGGGCAGAACCTCATGAACACTGAAGCTTTCTTT.

V and J are TRBV6-1 and TRBJ1-5; D not certain. The CDR3 spans 13 residues. Germline CDR1 reads MNHNS; CDR2 reads SASEGT. V was clipped by 8 bases and J by 4 bases, with 12 bases between them. The CDR3 bases are TGTGCCAGCCTAAAGGAAGGGAATCAGCCCCAGCATTTT. Translation: CASLKEGNQPQHF.

This clonotype was detected only a few times. The chain recombines TRBV5-1 with TRBJ2-1, with 8 bases identical to TRBD2. Trimming cost V 4 bases and J 3 bases; bases outside gene matches: 9. The CDR3 length is 16 residues. Germline V lookup: CDR1 SGHRS, CDR2 YFSETQ. CDR3 nucleotides: TGCGCCAGCAGCCTTGGGGGTAGCGGGAACTACAATGAGCAGTTCTTC. It encodes CASSLGGSGNYNEQFF.

This clonotype was seen a few times. The chain is built from TRBV10-3 and TRBJ2-2; weak D call: TRBD2 (6 bases). Germline assignment: CDR1 ENHRY and CDR2 SYGVKD. Trimming shortened V by 10 bases and J by 3 bases, and 12 bases separated the two germline ends. This CDR3 contains 13 residues. CDR3 in amino acids: CANRERDTGELFF. In DNA form, the CDR3 reads TGTGCCAACCGGGAGAGGGACACCGGGGAGCTGTTTTTT.

The chain employs TRBV27 and TRBJ2-3; D not resolved. Trimming stripped 8 bases from V and 4 bases from J, with 10 bases between. This CDR3 is 12 amino acids long. Germline V lookup: CDR1 MNHEY, CDR2 SMNVEV (reference sequence). This CDR3 is CASGPAPDTQYF. The CDR3 nucleotides read TGTGCCAGCGGCCCCGCACCAGATACGCAGTATTTT.

The chain joins TRBV4-3 to TRBJ2-2; D gene uncertain. The germline gives CDR1 LGHNA, CDR2 YSLEER. The V end lost 0 bases, the J end lost 4 bases, and 9 bases lay between the germline ends. This CDR3 has 15 residues. CDR3 DNA sequence: TGCGCCAGCAGCCAAGACCCCGGGCCCACCGGGGAGCTGTTTTTT. Its translation is CASSQDPGPTGELFF.

This clonotype was detected only a few times. The rearrangement uses TRBV11-2 and TRBJ2-1, with D perhaps matching TRBD1 or TRBD2 (5 bases each). CDR1 SGHAT and CDR2 FQNNGV come from the germline V gene. The CDR3 is 17 amino acids. With 4 bases removed from V and 2 bases from J, the gap between germline ends came to 18 bases. In DNA form, the CDR3 reads TGTGCCAGCAGCTACCAGGAGCATCGGGACCCCTACAATGAGCAGTTCTTC. This gives the protein CASSYQEHRDPYNEQFF. The full variable domain, in which reference TRBV11-2 and TRBJ2-1 provide the parts outside the CDR3, is EAGVAQSPRYKIIEKRQSVAFWCNPISGHATLYWYQQILGQGPKLLIQFQNNGVVDDSQLPKDRFSAERLKGVDSTLKIQPAKLEDSAVYLCASSYQEHRDPYNEQFFGPGTRLTVL.